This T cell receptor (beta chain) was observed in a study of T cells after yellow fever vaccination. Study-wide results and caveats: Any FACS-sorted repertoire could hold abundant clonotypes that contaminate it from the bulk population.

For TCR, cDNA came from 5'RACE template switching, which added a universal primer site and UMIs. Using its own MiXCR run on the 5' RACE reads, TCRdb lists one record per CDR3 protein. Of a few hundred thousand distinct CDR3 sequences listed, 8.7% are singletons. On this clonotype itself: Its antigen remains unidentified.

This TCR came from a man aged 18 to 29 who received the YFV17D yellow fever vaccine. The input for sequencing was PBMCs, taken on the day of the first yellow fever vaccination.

The CDR3 region has the DNA TGTGCCAGCAGTTCCGGGACAGGGCGAACTGAAGCTTTCTTT. Amino acids: CASSSGTGRTEAFF. The chain combines TRBV28 with TRBJ1-1; 9 bases are shared with TRBD1. The CDR3 is 14 residues long. Germline V gives CDR1 MDHEN, CDR2 SYDVKM. Germline trimming cut 4 bases from V and 5 bases from J; bases unmatched to any gene: 5.